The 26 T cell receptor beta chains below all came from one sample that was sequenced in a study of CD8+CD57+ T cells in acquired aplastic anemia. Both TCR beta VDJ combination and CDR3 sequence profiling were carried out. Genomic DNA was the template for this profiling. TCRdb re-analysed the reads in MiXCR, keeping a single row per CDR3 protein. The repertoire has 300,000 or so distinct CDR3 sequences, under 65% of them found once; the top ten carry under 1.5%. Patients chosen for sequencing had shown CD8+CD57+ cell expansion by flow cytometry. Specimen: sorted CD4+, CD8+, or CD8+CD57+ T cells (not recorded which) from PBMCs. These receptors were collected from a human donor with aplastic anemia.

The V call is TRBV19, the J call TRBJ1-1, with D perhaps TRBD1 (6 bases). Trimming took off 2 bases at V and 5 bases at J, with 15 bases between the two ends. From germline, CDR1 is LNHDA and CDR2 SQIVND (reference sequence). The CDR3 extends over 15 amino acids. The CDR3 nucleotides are TGTGCCAGTAGTATAAGGTCAGGGGAGGGAACTGAAGCTTTCTTT. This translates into CASSIRSGEGTEAFF.

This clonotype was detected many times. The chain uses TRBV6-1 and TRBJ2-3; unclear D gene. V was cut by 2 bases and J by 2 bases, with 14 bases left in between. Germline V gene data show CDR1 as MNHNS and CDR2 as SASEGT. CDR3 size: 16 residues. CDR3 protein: CASSESATRFTDTQYF. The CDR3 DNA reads TGTGCCAGCAGTGAAAGCGCTACCCGATTCACAGATACGCAGTATTTT.

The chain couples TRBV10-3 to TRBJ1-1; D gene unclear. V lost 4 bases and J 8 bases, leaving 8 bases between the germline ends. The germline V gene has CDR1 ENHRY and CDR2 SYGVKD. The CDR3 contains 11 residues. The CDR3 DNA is TGTGCCATCAGTGCTGGGATGGAAGCTTTCTTT. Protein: CAISAGMEAFF.

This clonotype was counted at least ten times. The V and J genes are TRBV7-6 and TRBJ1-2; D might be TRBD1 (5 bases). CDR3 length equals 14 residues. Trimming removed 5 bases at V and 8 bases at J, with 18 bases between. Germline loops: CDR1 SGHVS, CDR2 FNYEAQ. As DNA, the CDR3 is TGTGCCAGCAGCGAAGGGACCCAACCTCCGGGCTACACCTTC. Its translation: CASSEGTQPPGYTF.

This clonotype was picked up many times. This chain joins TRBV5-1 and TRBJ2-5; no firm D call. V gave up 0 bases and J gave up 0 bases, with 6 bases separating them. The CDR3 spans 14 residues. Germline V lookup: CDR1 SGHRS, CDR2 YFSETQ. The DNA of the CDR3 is TGCGCCAGCAGCTTGGGTACTAACCAAGAGACCCAGTACTTC. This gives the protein CASSLGTNQETQYF.

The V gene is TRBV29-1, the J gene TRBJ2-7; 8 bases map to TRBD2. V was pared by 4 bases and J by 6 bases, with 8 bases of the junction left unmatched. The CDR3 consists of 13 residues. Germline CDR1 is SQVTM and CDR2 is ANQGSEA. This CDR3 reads CSVAPGRGGEQYF. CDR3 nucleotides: TGCAGCGTTGCCCCGGGCCGGGGGGGCGAGCAGTACTTC.

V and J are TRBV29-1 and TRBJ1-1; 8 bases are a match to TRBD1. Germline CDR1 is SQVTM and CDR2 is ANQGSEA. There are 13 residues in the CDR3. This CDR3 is CSVRDRGNTEAFF. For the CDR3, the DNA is TGCAGTGTTAGAGACAGGGGGAACACTGAAGCTTTCTTT.

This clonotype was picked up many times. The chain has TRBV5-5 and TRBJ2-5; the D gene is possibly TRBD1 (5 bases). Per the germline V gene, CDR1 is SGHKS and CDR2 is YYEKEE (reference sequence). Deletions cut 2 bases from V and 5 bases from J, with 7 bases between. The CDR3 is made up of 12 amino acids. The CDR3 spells CASSFAGETQYF. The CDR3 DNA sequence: TGTGCCAGCAGCTTCGCAGGGGAGACCCAGTACTTC.

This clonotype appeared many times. CDR3 DNA sequence: TGTGCTAGTGGTGTTGCCGGGACAGACTACAATGAGCAGTTCTTC. Translation gives CASGVAGTDYNEQFF. The rearrangement joins TRBV12-5 to TRBJ2-1; 7 bases map to TRBD1. The J segment lost 3 bases and the V segment lost 5 bases, leaving 7 bases of the junction unmatched. The CDR3 is made up of 15 amino acids. CDR1 and CDR2 (germline): LGHNT, FRNRAP. Looking up the rest from reference TRBV12-5 and TRBJ2-1 gives the full variable domain: DARVTQTPRHKVTEMGQEVTMRCQPILGHNTVFWYRQTMMQGLELLAYFRNRAPLDDSGMPKDRFSAEMPDATLATLKIQPSEPRDSAVYFCASGVAGTDYNEQFFGPGTRLTVL.

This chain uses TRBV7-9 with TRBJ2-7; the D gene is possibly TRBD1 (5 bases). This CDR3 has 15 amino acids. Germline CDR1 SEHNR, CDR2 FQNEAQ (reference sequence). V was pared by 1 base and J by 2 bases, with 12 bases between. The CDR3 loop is CASSLVQDKPYEQYF. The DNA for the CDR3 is TGTGCCAGCAGCTTAGTACAGGATAAACCCTACGAGCAGTACTTC.

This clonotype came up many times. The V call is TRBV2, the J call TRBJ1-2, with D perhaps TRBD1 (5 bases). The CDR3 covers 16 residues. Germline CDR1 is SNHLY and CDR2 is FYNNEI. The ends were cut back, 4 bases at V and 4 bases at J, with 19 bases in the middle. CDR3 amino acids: CASSAAGPTTIYGYTF. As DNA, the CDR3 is TGTGCCAGCAGTGCAGCGGGACCCACGACTATCTATGGCTACACCTTC.

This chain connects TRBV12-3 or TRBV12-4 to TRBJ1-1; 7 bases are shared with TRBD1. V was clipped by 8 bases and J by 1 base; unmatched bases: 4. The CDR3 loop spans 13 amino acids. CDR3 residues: CASRGQENTEAFF. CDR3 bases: TGTGCCAGCCGCGGACAGGAGAACACTGAAGCTTTCTTT.

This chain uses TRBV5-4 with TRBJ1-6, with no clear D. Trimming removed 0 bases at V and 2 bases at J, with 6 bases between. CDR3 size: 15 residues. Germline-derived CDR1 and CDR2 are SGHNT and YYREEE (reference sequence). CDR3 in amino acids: CASSLGSAYNSPLHF. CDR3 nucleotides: TGTGCCAGCAGCTTGGGCAGTGCCTATAATTCACCCCTCCACTTT.

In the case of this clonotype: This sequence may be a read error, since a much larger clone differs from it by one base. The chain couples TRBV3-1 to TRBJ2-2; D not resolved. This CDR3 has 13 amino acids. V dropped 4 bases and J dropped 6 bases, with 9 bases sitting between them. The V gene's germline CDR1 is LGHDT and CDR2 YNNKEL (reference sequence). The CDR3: CASSLRSAGELFF. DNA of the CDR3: TGTGCCAGCAGCCTTAGGAGCGCCGGGGAGCTGTTTTTT.

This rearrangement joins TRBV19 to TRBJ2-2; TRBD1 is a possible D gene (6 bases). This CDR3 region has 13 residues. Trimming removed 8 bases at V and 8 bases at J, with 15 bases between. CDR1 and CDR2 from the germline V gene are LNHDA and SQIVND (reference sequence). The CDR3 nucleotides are TGTGCCAGTCAACAACAGGGTCCAGGGGAGCTGTTTTTT. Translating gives CASQQQGPGELFF. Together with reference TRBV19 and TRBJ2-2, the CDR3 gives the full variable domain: DGGITQSPKYLFRKEGQNVTLSCEQNLNHDAMYWYRQDPGQGLRLIYYSQIVNDFQKGDIAEGYSVSREKKESFPLTVTSAQKNPTAFYLCASQQQGPGELFFGEGSRLTVL.

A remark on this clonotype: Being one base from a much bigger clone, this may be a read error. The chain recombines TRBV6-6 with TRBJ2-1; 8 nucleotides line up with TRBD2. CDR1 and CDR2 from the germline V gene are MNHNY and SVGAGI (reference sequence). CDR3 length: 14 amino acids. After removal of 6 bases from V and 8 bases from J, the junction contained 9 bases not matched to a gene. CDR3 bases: TGTGCCAGCAGCGCCGGGACTAGTGTAGATGAGCAGTTCTTC. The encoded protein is CASSAGTSVDEQFF.

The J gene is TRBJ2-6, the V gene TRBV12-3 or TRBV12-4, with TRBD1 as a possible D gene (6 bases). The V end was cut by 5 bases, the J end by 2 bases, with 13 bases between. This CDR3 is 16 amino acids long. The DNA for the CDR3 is TGTGCCAGCAGTCGCCCGGGACAAGCTGGGGCCAACGTCCTGACTTTC. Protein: CASSRPGQAGANVLTF.

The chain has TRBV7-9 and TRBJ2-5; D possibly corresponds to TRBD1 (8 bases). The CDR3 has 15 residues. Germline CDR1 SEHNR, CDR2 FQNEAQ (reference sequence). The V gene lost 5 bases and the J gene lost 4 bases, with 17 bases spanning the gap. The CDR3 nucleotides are TGTGCCAGCAGCACAGGGGGGGGCGGGAGAGAGACCCAGTACTTC. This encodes CASSTGGGGRETQYF.

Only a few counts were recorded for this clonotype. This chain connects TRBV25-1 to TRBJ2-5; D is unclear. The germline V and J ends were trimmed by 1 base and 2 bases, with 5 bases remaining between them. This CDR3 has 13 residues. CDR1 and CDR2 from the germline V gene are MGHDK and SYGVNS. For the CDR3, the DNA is TGTGCCAGCAGTGAATTCGCGCAAGAGACCCAGTACTTC. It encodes CASSEFAQETQYF.

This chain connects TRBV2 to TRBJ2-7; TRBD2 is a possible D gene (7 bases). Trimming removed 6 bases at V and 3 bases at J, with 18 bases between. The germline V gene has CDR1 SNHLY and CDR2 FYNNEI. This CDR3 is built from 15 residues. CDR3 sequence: CASREQRGGFYEQYF. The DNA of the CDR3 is TGTGCCAGCAGGGAACAAAGGGGGGGTTTCTACGAGCAGTACTTC. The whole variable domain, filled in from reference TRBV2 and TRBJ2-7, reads EPEVTQTPSHQVTQMGQEVILRCVPISNHLYFYWYRQILGQKVEFLVSFYNNEISEKSEIFDDQFSVERPDGSNFTLKIRSTKLEDSAMYFCASREQRGGFYEQYFGPGTRLTVT.

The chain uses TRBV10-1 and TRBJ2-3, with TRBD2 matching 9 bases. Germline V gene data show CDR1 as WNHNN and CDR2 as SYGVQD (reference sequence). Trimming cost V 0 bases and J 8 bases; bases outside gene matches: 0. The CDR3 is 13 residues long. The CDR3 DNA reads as TGCGCCAGCAGTGAGTCTAGCGGGGGTACGCAGTATTTT. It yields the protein CASSESSGGTQYF.

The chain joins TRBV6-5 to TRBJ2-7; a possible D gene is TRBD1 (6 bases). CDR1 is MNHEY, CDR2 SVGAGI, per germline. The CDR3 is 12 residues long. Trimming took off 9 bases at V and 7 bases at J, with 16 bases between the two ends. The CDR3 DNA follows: TGTGCCAGTTCGACAGGCGTAAGGGAGCAGTACTTC. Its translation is CASSTGVREQYF.

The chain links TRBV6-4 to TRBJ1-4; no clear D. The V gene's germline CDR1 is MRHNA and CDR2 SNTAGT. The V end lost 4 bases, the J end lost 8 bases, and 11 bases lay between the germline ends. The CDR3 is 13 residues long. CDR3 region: CASSAWVGEKLFF. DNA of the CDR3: TGTGCCAGCAGTGCCTGGGTGGGGGAAAAACTGTTTTTT.

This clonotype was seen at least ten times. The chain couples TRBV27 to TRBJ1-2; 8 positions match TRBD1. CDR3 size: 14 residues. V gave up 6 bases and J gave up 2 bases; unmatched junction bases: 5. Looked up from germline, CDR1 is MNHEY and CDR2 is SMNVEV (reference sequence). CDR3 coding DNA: TGTGCCAGCAGCGCGGACAGGGAGAACTATGGCTACACCTTC. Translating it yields CASSADRENYGYTF.

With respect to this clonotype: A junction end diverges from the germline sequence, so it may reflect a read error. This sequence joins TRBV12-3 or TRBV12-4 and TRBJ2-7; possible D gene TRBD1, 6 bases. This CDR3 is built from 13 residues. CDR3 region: CASGFTGTYEQYF. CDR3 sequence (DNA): TGTGCCAGCGGTTTTACAGGGACCTACGAGCAGTACTTC.

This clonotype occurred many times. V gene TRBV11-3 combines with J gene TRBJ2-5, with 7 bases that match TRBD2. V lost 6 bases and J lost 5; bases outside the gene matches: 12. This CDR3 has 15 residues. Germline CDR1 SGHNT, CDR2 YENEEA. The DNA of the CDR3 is TGTGCCAGCAGTCCCGGACTAGGTTTGATTGAGACCCAGTACTTC. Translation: CASSPGLGLIETQYF. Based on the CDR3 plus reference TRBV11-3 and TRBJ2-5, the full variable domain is EAGVVQSPRYKIIEKKQPVAFWCNPISGHNTLYWYLQNLGQGPELLIRYENEEAVDDSQLPKDRFSAERLKGVDSTLKIQPAELGDSAVYLCASSPGLGLIETQYFGPGTRLLVL.